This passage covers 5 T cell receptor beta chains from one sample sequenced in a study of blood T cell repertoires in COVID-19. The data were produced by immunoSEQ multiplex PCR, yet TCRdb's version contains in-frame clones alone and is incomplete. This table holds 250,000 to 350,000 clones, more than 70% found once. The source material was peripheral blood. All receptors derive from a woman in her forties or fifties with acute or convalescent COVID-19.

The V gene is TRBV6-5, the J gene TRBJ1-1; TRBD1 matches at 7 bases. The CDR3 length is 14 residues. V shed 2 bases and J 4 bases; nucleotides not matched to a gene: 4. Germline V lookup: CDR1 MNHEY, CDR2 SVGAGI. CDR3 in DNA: TGTGCCAGCAGTTACGGAAGGACAGGCACTGAAGCTTTCTTT. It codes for CASSYGRTGTEAFF.

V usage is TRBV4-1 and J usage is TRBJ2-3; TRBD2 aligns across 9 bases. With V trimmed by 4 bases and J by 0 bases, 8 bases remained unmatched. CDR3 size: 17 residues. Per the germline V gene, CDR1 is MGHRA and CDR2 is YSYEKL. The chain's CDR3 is CASSPEGAGGSTDTQYF. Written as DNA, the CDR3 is TGCGCCAGCAGCCCTGAGGGGGCGGGGGGGAGCACAGATACGCAGTATTTT.

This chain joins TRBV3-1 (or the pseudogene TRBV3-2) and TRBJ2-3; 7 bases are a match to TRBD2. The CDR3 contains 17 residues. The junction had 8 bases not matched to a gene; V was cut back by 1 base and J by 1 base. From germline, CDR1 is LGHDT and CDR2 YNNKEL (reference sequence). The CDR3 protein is CASSQGRISGGTDTQYF. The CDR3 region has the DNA TGTGCCAGCAGCCAAGGGCGAATAAGCGGGGGCACAGATACGCAGTATTTT.

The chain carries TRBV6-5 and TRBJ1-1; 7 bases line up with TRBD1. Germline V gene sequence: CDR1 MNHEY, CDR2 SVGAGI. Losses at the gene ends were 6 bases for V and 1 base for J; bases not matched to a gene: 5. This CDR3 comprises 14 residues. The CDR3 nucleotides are TGTGCCAGCAGGAGGACAGGATCGAACACTGAAGCTTTCTTT. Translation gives CASRRTGSNTEAFF.

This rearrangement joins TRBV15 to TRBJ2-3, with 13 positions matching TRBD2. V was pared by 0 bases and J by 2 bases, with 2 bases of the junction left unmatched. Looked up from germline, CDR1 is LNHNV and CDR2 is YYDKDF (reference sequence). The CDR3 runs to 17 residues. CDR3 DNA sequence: TGTGCCACCAGCAGAGATGGGACTAGCGGGGTCACAGATACGCAGTATTTT. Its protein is CATSRDGTSGVTDTQYF.